Sequencing of this TCR beta chain was carried out in a study of blood T cell repertoires in COVID-19. Study summary: Sites across the United States, Italy and Spain contributed samples from acute and convalescent COVID-19.

The protocol was immunoSEQ multiplex PCR, while the TCRdb copy is restricted to in-frame clones and leaves out a portion. The sample contains 150,000 to 250,000 clones, about 80% of which appear only once. The specimen sequenced was PBMCs or T cells enriched from blood (not recorded which). The sequence was collected from a man aged 35 to 55 who had recovered from COVID-19.

This chain's CDR3 is CASRSGTGFMNTEAFF. CDR3 nucleotides: TGTGCCAGCAGGTCAGGGACAGGGTTTATGAACACTGAAGCTTTCTTT. The chain joins TRBV11-2 to TRBJ1-1, with TRBD1 matching 9 bases. The germline V gene has CDR1 SGHAT and CDR2 FQNNGV. The CDR3 length is 16 residues. Trimming took 6 bases from V and 0 from J; bases not matched to a gene: 8.